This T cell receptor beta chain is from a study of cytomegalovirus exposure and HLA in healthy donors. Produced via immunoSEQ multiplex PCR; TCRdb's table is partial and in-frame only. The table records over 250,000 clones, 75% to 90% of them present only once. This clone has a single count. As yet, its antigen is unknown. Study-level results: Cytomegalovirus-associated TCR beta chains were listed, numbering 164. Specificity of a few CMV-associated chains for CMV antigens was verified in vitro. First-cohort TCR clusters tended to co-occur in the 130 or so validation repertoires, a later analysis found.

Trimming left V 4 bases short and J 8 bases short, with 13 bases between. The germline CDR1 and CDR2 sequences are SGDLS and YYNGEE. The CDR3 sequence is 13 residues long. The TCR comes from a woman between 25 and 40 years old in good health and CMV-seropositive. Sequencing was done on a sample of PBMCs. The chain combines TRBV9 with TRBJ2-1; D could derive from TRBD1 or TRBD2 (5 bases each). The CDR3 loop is CASSTPVGDEQFF. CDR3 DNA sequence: TGTGCCAGCAGCACCCCCGTGGGGGATGAGCAGTTCTTC.